The clone carrying this T cell receptor (beta chain) has a handful of counts. This entry belongs to a study of blood T cell repertoires in COVID-19. This CDR3 is built from 15 residues. Per germline, CDR1 LGHDT and CDR2 YNNKEL (reference sequence). V was shortened by 5 bases and J by 2 bases, with 10 bases between the two germline ends. Authors' analysis steps: From reference gene primer amplification, estimates of nucleated cell counts were derived. Some clones are missing from TCRdb's copy, which holds only in-frame ones; the method was immunoSEQ multiplex PCR. Clone size and the V and J calls come from that table; the DNA yielded D and trimming. The sample has 110,000 or so clones, roughly 82% seen once; the top ten hold 9.5% to 13%.

The sequence was obtained from a human donor in a cohort sampled during active COVID-19. V usage is TRBV3-1 (or the pseudogene TRBV3-2) and J usage is TRBJ2-6, with D perhaps matching TRBD1 (5 bases). The source material was peripheral blood. The CDR3 reads CASSAGLTGANVLTF. The DNA for the CDR3 is TGTGCCAGCAGCGCAGGGTTGACTGGGGCCAACGTCCTGACTTTC.